What follows are 27 T cell receptor beta chains derived from one specimen sequenced in a study of beta chain features in type 1 diabetes. Study conclusions and caveats: In all four CD4+ subsets, TCRB CDR3 length was significantly, moderately reduced in type 1 diabetes.

The whole isolated RNA underwent reverse transcription, so sequencing captured expressed TCRB transcripts. The data were produced by immunoSEQ multiplex PCR, yet TCRdb's version contains in-frame clones alone and is incomplete. The sample shows around 16,000 clones, approximately 70% of them seen only once. For these receptors, no antigen is known. Sequencing was performed on stem cell memory CD4+ T cells from blood. These receptors were collected from a man younger than 40 with type 1 diabetes.

The chain links TRBV10-3 to TRBJ1-2; weak D call: TRBD1 (6 bases). The length of the CDR3 is 13 residues. The V end was cut by 8 bases, the J end by 4 bases, with 14 bases between. Germline V gene sequence: CDR1 ENHRY, CDR2 SYGVKD. The CDR3 region is CAILEAGAYGYTF. The CDR3 nucleotides are TGTGCCATCCTTGAAGCAGGGGCCTATGGCTACACCTTC.

The chain joins TRBV28 to TRBJ2-1, with TRBD2 matching over 10 bases. The germline gives CDR1 MDHEN, CDR2 SYDVKM. The ends lost 3 bases at V and 6 bases at J; junction bases unmatched: 5. CDR3 length: 15 amino acids. CDR3 in DNA: TGTGCCAGCAGTTTGATACCTAGCGGGGGCAATGAGCAGTTCTTC. It specifies CASSLIPSGGNEQFF. The entire variable domain, with the rest obtained from reference TRBV28 and TRBJ2-1, is as follows: DVKVTQSSRYLVKRTGEKVFLECVQDMDHENMFWYRQDPGLGLRLIYFSYDVKMKEKGDIPEGYSVSREKKERFSLILESASTNQTSMYLCASSLIPSGGNEQFFGPGTRLTVL.

The V and J genes are TRBV30 and TRBJ2-1, with a tentative D call TRBD2 (6 bases). Germline assignment: CDR1 GTSNPN and CDR2 SVGIG (reference sequence). The CDR3 length is 11 residues. The V end was cut by 4 bases, the J end by 10 bases, with 11 bases between. The CDR3 here is CAWKSREEQFF. In DNA form, the CDR3 reads TGTGCCTGGAAGTCGCGGGAAGAGCAGTTCTTC. Complete variable domain (other parts from reference TRBV30 and TRBJ2-1): SQTIHQWPATLVQPVGSPLSLECTVEGTSNPNLYWYRQAAGRGLQLLFYSVGIGQISSEVPQNLSASRPQDRQFILSSKKLLLSDSGFYLCAWKSREEQFFGPGTRLTVL.

This chain links TRBV7-8 with TRBJ2-1; 9 bases are a match to TRBD2. Germline loops: CDR1 SGHVS, CDR2 FQNEAQ. Germline trimming cut 5 bases from V and 10 bases from J; bases unmatched to any gene: 18. The CDR3 contains 17 residues. CDR3 bases: TGTGCCAGCAGCCCAACGGCGGGTGGCGGGGGGGCCTGGGAGCAGTTCTTC. Encoded protein: CASSPTAGGGGAWEQFF. The full variable domain, completed using reference TRBV7-8 and TRBJ2-1, is GAGVSQSPRYKVAKRGQDVALRCDPISGHVSLFWYQQALGQGPEFLTYFQNEAQLDKSGLPSDRFFAERPEGSVSTLKIQRTQQEDSAVYLCASSPTAGGGGAWEQFFGPGTRLTVL.

The V gene is TRBV7-9, the J gene TRBJ2-7; D is unclear. The CDR3 consists of 12 residues. Trimming removed 1 base from V and 3 bases from J, with 4 bases in between. Germline V lookup: CDR1 SEHNR, CDR2 FQNEAQ (reference sequence). In DNA, the CDR3 is TGTGCCAGCAGCTTAGTCAGCTACGAGCAGTACTTC. Protein product: CASSLVSYEQYF.

The V call is TRBV5-1, the J call TRBJ2-2, with TRBD1 matching 10 bases. J lost 4 bases, V lost 4 bases, and 1 base had no gene match. Germline lookup yields CDR1 SGHRS and CDR2 YFSETQ. The CDR3 spans 14 residues. The CDR3 DNA sequence: TGCGCCAGCAGCGGGACAGGGGTCACCGGGGAGCTGTTTTTT. Its protein product is CASSGTGVTGELFF.

This chain links TRBV14 with TRBJ2-5; the D gene is possibly TRBD2 (6 bases). The CDR3 consists of 13 residues. V lost 2 bases and J lost 8, with 12 bases in between. Germline loops: CDR1 SGHDN, CDR2 FVKESK. The DNA for the CDR3 is TGTGCCAGCAGCCAACTTCCGGGGGTTACCCAGTACTTC. Protein product: CASSQLPGVTQYF. Supplemented by reference TRBV14 and TRBJ2-5, the full variable domain reads EAGVTQFPSHSVIEKGQTVTLRCDPISGHDNLYWYRRVMGKEIKFLLHFVKESKQDESGMPNNRFLAERTGGTYSTLKVQPAELEDSGVYFCASSQLPGVTQYFGPGTRLLVL.

This chain joins TRBV15 and TRBJ2-7, with D maybe TRBD1 (6 bases). Germline V gene sequence: CDR1 LNHNV, CDR2 YYDKDF (reference sequence). The V and J ends lost 6 bases and 5 bases respectively, with 8 bases between them. CDR3 length: 11 residues. CDR3 nucleotide sequence: TGTGCCACCAGACAGGGTGACGAGCAGTACTTC. This codes for CATRQGDEQYF.

Here the CDR3 reads CASSSTGVETQYF. The DNA for the CDR3 is TGTGCCAGCAGCTCAACAGGGGTAGAGACCCAGTACTTC. The genes are TRBV2 and TRBJ2-5, with 7 bases identical to TRBD1. Germline V CDR1 and CDR2: SNHLY, FYNNEI. The CDR3 totals 13 residues. V gave up 6 bases and J gave up 4 bases; unmatched junction bases: 5.

In its sample, this clone was seen a few times. This chain uses TRBV6-5 with TRBJ2-7; D may be TRBD1 (6 bases). CDR1 is MNHEY and CDR2 is SVGAGI in the germline V gene. Trimming removed 2 bases at V and 4 bases at J, with 15 bases between. This CDR3 has 15 residues. This chain's CDR3 is CASSYDRQVSYEQYF. In nucleotides, the CDR3 is TGTGCCAGCAGTTACGACCGACAGGTTTCGTACGAGCAGTACTTC.

The chain combines TRBV7-9 with TRBJ1-1, with a possible D match to TRBD1 (5 bases). The CDR3 is 14 residues long. The ends were cut back, 5 bases at V and 5 bases at J, with 15 bases in the middle. Per the germline V gene, CDR1 is SEHNR and CDR2 is FQNEAQ (reference sequence). CDR3 amino acids: CASSPRWGGTEAFF. The CDR3, as DNA: TGTGCCAGCAGCCCGAGGTGGGGGGGGACTGAAGCTTTCTTT. The full variable domain, rest sourced from reference TRBV7-9 and TRBJ1-1, is DTGVSQNPRHKITKRGQNVTFRCDPISEHNRLYWYRQTLGQGPEFLTYFQNEAQLEKSRLLSDRFSAERPKGSFSTLEIQRTEQGDSAMYLCASSPRWGGTEAFFGQGTRLTVV.

J is TRBJ1-5 and V is TRBV28; 8 bases fit TRBD1. Germline V lookup: CDR1 MDHEN, CDR2 SYDVKM. V was pared by 7 bases and J by 7 bases, with 3 bases of the junction left unmatched. The CDR3 extends over 12 amino acids. The CDR3 spells CASIQGGQPQHF. DNA for the CDR3: TGTGCCAGCATACAGGGGGGCCAGCCCCAGCATTTT.

The table lists this clone with a few counts. This rearrangement joins TRBV10-3 to TRBJ2-1, with D maybe TRBD2 (6 bases). The CDR3 is made up of 12 amino acids. V dropped 4 bases and J dropped 14 bases, with 15 bases sitting between them. The germline V gene encodes CDR1 ENHRY and CDR2 SYGVKD. The chain's CDR3 is CAISGSGRAKFF. CDR3 DNA: TGTGCCATCAGTGGAAGCGGGCGGGCTAAGTTCTTC.

V is TRBV19 and J is TRBJ2-3; D is perhaps TRBD2 (5 bases). The CDR3 covers 16 residues. The V end was cut by 3 bases, the J end by 2 bases, with 15 bases between. Germline CDR1 LNHDA, CDR2 SQIVND (reference sequence). The CDR3 reads CASSIASGLITDTQYF. CDR3 in DNA: TGTGCCAGTAGTATTGCGAGCGGACTCATCACAGATACGCAGTATTTT.

CDR3 sequence reads: CASSLGLLAGGEETQYF. The CDR3 DNA follows: TGTGCCAGCAGCTTGGGGCTCCTAGCGGGGGGGGAAGAGACCCAGTACTTC. The rearrangement links TRBV5-4 to TRBJ2-5, with 12 positions matching TRBD2. The CDR3 contains 17 residues. V was clipped by 0 bases and J by 3 bases; unmatched bases: 6. CDR1 is SGHNT, CDR2 YYREEE, per germline (reference sequence).

The chain has TRBV6-1 and TRBJ2-7; 11 bases match TRBD2. Trimming cost V 4 bases and J 1 base; bases outside gene matches: 9. Per the germline V gene, CDR1 is MNHNS and CDR2 is SASEGT. This CDR3 has 17 residues. Written as DNA, the CDR3 is TGTGCCAGCAGTGGCCCTGGGACTAGCGGTGAATCCTACGAGCAGTACTTC. Translation gives CASSGPGTSGESYEQYF.

This rearrangement joins TRBV11-2 to TRBJ1-6; D is unresolved. The CDR3 has 16 amino acids. V lost 5 bases to trimming and J lost 7 bases, with 18 bases between them. CDR1 is SGHAT, CDR2 FQNNGV, per germline. CDR3 DNA sequence: TGTGCCAGCAGCCTCATCCCGGGATTAGCCAATTCACCCCTCCACTTT. It specifies CASSLIPGLANSPLHF.

The gene calls are TRBV6-6 and TRBJ2-7, with no clear D. Germline V gene lookup returns CDR1 MNHNY and CDR2 SVGAGI (reference sequence). Trimming took 6 bases from V and 6 from J, leaving 15 bases between them. The CDR3 covers 13 residues. The CDR3, as DNA: TGTGCCAGCAGCGCACGCTGGTCAGGCGAGCAGTACTTC. Its translation is CASSARWSGEQYF.

The chain uses TRBV9 and TRBJ2-5; TRBD2 is a possible D gene (7 bases). The V gene's germline CDR1 is SGDLS and CDR2 YYNGEE. V lost 4 bases to trimming and J lost 1 base, with 17 bases between them. This CDR3 is 16 amino acids long. CDR3 DNA sequence: TGTGCCAGCAGCCCCGGGGGGCTAATACTCCAAGAGACCCAGTACTTC. Amino acids: CASSPGGLILQETQYF.

This chain uses TRBV7-9 with TRBJ2-3, with TRBD2 matching over 11 bases. V lost 1 base to trimming and J lost 4 bases; unmatched junction nucleotides: 10. CDR3 length: 18 amino acids. Germline-derived CDR1 and CDR2 are SEHNR and FQNEAQ (reference sequence). The chain's CDR3 is CASSLGVTRLAGSDTQYF. DNA of the CDR3: TGTGCCAGCAGCTTAGGGGTTACGAGACTAGCGGGGTCAGATACGCAGTATTTT.

The chain recombines TRBV11-2 with TRBJ2-5, with TRBD2 matching over 10 bases. This CDR3 has 15 amino acids. With 1 base clipped from V and 4 bases from J, the junction kept 3 bases outside the gene matches. Germline CDR1 and CDR2: SGHAT and FQNNGV. The CDR3 reads CASSLGAGGSETQYF. The CDR3 bases are TGTGCCAGCAGCTTAGGAGCGGGAGGGTCAGAGACCCAGTACTTC.

V usage is TRBV4-1 and J usage is TRBJ2-7; 10 nucleotides agree with TRBD2. With 1 base clipped from V and 7 bases from J, the junction kept 25 bases outside the gene matches. This CDR3 has 21 residues. The germline V gene encodes CDR1 MGHRA and CDR2 YSYEKL. CDR3 sequence (DNA): TGCGCCAGCAGCCAAGCGCATCTACGCTCGGGCGGACTAGCGGTGCCGGGTGAGCAGTACTTC. Translation: CASSQAHLRSGGLAVPGEQYF.

The V gene is TRBV5-1, the J gene TRBJ2-1; 13 bases match TRBD2. The V and J ends lost 6 bases and 6 bases, in that order; junction bases with no gene match: 9. Germline CDR1 SGHRS, CDR2 YFSETQ. The CDR3 totals 16 residues. The DNA for the CDR3 is TGCGCCAGCACCCTCCTAACTAGCGGGGGGGCCAATGAGCAGTTCTTC. This codes for CASTLLTSGGANEQFF.

This clone was observed a handful of times. This sequence joins TRBV7-8 and TRBJ2-4, with TRBD1 matching over 8 bases. The CDR3 has 16 amino acids. The junction had 6 bases not matched to a gene; V was cut back by 5 bases and J by 0 bases. Looked up from germline, CDR1 is SGHVS and CDR2 is FQNEAQ. The CDR3: CASSHWDRTAKNIQYF. As DNA, the CDR3 is TGTGCCAGCAGCCACTGGGACAGGACAGCCAAAAACATTCAGTACTTC.

In this sample, this clone turned up a few times. The V and J genes are TRBV7-9 and TRBJ2-3, with 7 bases identical to TRBD2. The CDR3 is 15 amino acids. The ends lost 5 bases at V and 3 bases at J; junction bases unmatched: 8. Germline V gene sequence: CDR1 SEHNR, CDR2 FQNEAQ (reference sequence). The CDR3 nucleotides are TGTGCCAGCAGCCCCACGGGGCGGGGGACAGATACGCAGTATTTT. It specifies CASSPTGRGTDTQYF.

The chain carries TRBV11-3 and TRBJ2-2, with 8 bases aligning to TRBD1. J gave up 2 bases and V 5 bases, and 7 bases lay outside the gene matches. The CDR3 has 16 amino acids. The V gene's germline CDR1 is SGHNT and CDR2 YENEEA. The CDR3 sequence: CASSPGQGSNTGELFF. The CDR3 DNA sequence: TGTGCCAGCAGCCCCGGACAGGGTAGCAACACCGGGGAGCTGTTTTTT.

The chain uses TRBV9 and TRBJ1-5; tentatively, D is TRBD1 (5 bases). This CDR3 contains 16 residues. Trimming cost V 0 bases and J 2 bases, with 12 bases left between them. Germline CDR1 reads SGDLS; CDR2 reads YYNGEE. The CDR3 region has the DNA TGTGCCAGCAGCGTAGTTAACGACAGCCGCAATCAGCCCCAGCATTTT. Translation: CASSVVNDSRNQPQHF.